A single TCR beta chain is shown here with its context. Germline CDR1 SGHTA, CDR2 FQGNSA. The CDR3 runs to 18 residues. With 1 base removed from V and 0 bases from J, the gap between germline ends came to 18 bases. The data belong to a study of radiotherapy plus CTLA-4 blockade in lung cancer. Assay: immunoSEQ multiplex PCR; the TCRdb copy retains only in-frame clones and omits some. The sample has around 56,000 clones, around 85% seen once. The receptor comes from a human donor with non-small cell lung cancer who had a complete response to radiotherapy plus ipilimumab. This rearrangement joins TRBV7-2 to TRBJ1-1; tentative D call: TRBD1 (5 bases). Sequenced material: peripheral blood, taken from a patient treated with radiotherapy plus ipilimumab. Written as DNA, the CDR3 is TGTGCCAGCAGCTTAGTTGTCTGGGGGGAAACCATGAACACTGAAGCTTTCTTT. Its protein product is CASSLVVWGETMNTEAFF.